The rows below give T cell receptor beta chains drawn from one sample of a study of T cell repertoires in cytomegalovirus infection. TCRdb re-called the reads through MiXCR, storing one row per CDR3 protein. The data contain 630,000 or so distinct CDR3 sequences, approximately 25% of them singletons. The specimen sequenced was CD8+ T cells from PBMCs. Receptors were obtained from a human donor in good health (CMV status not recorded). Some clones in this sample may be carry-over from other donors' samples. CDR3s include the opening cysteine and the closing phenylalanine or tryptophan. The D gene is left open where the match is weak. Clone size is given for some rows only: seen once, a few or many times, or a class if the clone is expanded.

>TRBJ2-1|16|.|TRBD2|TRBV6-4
TGTGCCAGCAGTGACTCGGGGGGGGGGGCCTACAATGAGCAGTTCTTC
CASSDSGGGAYNEQFF
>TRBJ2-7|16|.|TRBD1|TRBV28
TGTGCCAGCACTCCCTCGACAGGGACAAGTTCCTACGAGCAGTACTTC
CASTPSTGTSSYEQYF
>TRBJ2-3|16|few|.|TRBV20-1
TGCAGTGCTAGAGATAATGTAGCGCCTAGCACAGATACGCAGTATTTT
CSARDNVAPSTDTQYF
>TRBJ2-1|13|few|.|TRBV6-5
TGTGCCAGCAGTTCCCTGAAATACAATGAGCAGTTCTTC
CASSSLKYNEQFF
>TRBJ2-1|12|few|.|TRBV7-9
TGTGCCAGCAGCTTAGATCAGGGGAGGCAGTTCTTC
CASSLDQGRQFF
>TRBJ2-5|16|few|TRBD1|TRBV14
TGTGCCAGCAGCCAAGAAGGCAGGGGGCATGAGGAGACCCAGTACTTC
CASSQEGRGHEETQYF
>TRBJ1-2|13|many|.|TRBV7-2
TGTGCCAGCAGCGGCTCAGTTATCTATGGCTACACCTTC
CASSGSVIYGYTF
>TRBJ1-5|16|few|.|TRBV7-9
TGTGCCAGCAGCCCCGAGGTGGGAATGGCAAATCAGCCCCAGCATTTT
CASSPEVGMANQPQHF
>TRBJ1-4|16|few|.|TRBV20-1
TGCAGTGCTAGAGATGGTGGCGTAGGAACTAATGAAAAACTGTTTTTT
CSARDGGVGTNEKLFF
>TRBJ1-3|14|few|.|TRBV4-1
TGCGCCAGCAGCCAAGAAGGACGTATAGACACCATATATTTT
CASSQEGRIDTIYF
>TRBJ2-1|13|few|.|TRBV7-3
TGTGCCAGCAGCGGGGACTTGGGCAATGAGCAGTTCTTC
CASSGDLGNEQFF
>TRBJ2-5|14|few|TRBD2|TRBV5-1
TGCGCCAGCAGACTAGCGGTGTACCAAGAGACCCAGTACTTC
CASRLAVYQETQYF
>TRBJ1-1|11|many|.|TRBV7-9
TGTGCCAGCACCGTTAGCACTGAAGCTTTCTTT
CASTVSTEAFF
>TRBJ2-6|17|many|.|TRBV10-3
TGTGCCATCAGTGACTTTGGAGGGAGGTCTGGGGCCAACGTCCTGACTTTC
CAISDFGGRSGANVLTF
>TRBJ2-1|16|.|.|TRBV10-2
TGCGCCAGCAGTGAGTCAGGGCGGGGGCCATACAATGAGCAGTTCTTC
CASSESGRGPYNEQFF
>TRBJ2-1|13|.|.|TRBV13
TGTGCCAGCGGCGCGGCTTCCTACAATGAGCAGTTCTTC
CASGAASYNEQFF
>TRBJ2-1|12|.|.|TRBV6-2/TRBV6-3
TGTGCCAGCAGGTGGGAGTACAATGAGCAGTTCTTC
CASRWEYNEQFF
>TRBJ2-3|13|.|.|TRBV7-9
TGTGCCAGCAGCACGCCCTGGGGAGATACGCAGTATTTT
CASSTPWGDTQYF
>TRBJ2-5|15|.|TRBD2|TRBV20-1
TGCAGTGCTAGAGCCCCCCGGGCGGGGGAAGAGACCCAGTACTTC
CSARAPRAGEETQYF
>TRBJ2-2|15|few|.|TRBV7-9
TGTGCCAGCAGCTTACACAGACCGAACACCGGGGAGCTGTTTTTT
CASSLHRPNTGELFF
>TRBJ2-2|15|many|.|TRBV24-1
TGTGCCACCAGTGATCCCGCCCGTTTCACCGGGGAGCTGTTTTTT
CATSDPARFTGELFF
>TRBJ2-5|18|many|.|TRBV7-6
TGTGCCAGCAGCTTAGCGCCCCCGGGTCCTAATTTCCAAGAGACCCAGTACTTC
CASSLAPPGPNFQETQYF
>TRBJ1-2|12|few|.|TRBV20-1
TGCAGTGCTAGAGTATATCGGGGTGGCTACACCTTC
CSARVYRGGYTF
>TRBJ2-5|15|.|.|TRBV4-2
TGTGCCAGCAGCCTAAGAGGGGGGGGCCTGGAGACCCAGTACTTC
CASSLRGGGLETQYF
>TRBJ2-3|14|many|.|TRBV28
TGTGCCAGCAGTTTGATGGACGTCACAGATACGCAGTATTTT
CASSLMDVTDTQYF
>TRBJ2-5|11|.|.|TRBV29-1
TGCAGCGCCGTCCAGAGGGAGACCCAGTACTTC
CSAVQRETQYF
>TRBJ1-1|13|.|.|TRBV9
TGTGCCAGCAGCGTTGGGCTACAGACTGAAGCTTTCTTT
CASSVGLQTEAFF
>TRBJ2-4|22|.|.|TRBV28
TGTGCCAGCAGTTTACTCCTCCCTTTTCGAACAGACCATGGGGTGGCCAAAAACATTCAGTACTTC
CASSLLLPFRTDHGVAKNIQYF
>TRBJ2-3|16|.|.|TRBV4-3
TGCGCCAGCAGCCCCGGGAGAGGGGGGGACACAGATACGCAGTATTTT
CASSPGRGGDTDTQYF
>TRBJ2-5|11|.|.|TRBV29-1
TGCAGCGTTGAAAAAAGCGGGACCCAGTACTTC
CSVEKSGTQYF
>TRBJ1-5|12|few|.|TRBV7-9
TGTGCCAGCTCCCGCCCCCATCAGCCCCAGCATTTT
CASSRPHQPQHF
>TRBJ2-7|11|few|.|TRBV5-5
TGTGCCAGCAGCCCTCTCTACGAGCAGTACTTC
CASSPLYEQYF
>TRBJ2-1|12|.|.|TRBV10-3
TGTGCCATCAGTGAGAGATACAATGAGCAGTTCTTC
CAISERYNEQFF
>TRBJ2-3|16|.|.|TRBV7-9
TGTGCCAGCAGCTTAATCAACGGGGAACGCACAGATACGCAGTATTTT
CASSLINGERTDTQYF
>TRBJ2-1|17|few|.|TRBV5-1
TGCGCCAGCAGCTTGGAATTCCAGCTCTCAGGCTACAATGAGCAGTTCTTC
CASSLEFQLSGYNEQFF